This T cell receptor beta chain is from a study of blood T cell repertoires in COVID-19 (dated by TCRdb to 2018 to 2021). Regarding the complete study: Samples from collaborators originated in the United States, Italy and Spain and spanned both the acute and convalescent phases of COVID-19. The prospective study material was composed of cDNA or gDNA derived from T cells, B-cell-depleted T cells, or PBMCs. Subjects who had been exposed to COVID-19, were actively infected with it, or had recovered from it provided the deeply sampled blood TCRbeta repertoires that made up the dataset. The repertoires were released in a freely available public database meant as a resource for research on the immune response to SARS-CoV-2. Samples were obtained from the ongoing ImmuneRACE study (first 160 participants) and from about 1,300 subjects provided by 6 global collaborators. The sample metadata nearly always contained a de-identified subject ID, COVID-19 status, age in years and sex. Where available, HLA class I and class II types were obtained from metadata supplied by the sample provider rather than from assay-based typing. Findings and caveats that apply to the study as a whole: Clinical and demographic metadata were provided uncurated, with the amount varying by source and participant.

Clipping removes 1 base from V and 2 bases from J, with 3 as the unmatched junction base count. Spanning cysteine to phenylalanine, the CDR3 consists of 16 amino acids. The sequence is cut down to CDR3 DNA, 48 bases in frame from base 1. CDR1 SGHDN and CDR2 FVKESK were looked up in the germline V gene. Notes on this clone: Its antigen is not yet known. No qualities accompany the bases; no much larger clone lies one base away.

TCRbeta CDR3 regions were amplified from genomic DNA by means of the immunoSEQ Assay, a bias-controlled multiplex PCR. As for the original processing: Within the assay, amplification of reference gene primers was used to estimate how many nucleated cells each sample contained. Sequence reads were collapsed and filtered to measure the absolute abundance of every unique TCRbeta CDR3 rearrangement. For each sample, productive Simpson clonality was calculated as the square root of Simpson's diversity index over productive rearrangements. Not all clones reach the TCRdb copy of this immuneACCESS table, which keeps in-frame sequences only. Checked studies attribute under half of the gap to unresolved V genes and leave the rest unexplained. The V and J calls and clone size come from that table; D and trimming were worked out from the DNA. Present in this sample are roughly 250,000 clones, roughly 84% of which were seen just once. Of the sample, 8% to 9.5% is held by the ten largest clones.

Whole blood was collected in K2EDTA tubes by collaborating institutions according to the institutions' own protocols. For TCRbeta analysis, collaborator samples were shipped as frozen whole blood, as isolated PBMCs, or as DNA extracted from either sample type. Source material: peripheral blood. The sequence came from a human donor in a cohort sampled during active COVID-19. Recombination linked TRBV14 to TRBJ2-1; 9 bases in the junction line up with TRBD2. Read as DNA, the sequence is TGTGCCAGCAGCCAAGTAGCGGGAGTAACCTACAATGAGCAGTTCTTC. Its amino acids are CASSQVAGVTYNEQFF.